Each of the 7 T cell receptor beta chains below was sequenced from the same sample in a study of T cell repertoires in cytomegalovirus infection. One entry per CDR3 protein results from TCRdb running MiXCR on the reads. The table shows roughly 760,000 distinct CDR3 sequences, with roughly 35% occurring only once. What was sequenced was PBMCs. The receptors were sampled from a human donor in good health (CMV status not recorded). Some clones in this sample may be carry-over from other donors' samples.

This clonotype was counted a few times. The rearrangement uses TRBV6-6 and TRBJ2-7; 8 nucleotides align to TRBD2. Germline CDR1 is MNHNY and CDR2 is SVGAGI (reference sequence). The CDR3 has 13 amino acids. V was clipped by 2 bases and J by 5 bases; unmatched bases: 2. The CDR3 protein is CASSYREGHEQYF. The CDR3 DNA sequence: TGTGCCAGCAGTTACCGGGAGGGCCACGAGCAGTACTTC.

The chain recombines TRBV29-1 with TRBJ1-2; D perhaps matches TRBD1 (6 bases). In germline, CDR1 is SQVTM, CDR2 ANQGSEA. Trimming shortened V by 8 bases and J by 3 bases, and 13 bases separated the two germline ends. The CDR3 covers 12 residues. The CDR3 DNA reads TGCAGCAGCCGGGGGGGCGACTATGGCTACACCTTC. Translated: CSSRGGDYGYTF. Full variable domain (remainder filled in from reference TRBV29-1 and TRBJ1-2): SAVISQKPSRDICQRGTSLTIQCQVDSQVTMMFWYRQQPGQSLTLIATANQGSEATYESGFVIDKFPISRPNLTFSTLTVSNMSPEDSSIYLCSSRGGDYGYTFGSGTRLTVV.

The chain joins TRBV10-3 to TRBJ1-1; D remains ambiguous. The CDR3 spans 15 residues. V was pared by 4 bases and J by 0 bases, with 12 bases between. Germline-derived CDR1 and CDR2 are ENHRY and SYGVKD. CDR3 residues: CAISVLNSMNTEAFF. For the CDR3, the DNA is TGTGCCATCAGTGTATTGAACAGCATGAACACTGAAGCTTTCTTT.

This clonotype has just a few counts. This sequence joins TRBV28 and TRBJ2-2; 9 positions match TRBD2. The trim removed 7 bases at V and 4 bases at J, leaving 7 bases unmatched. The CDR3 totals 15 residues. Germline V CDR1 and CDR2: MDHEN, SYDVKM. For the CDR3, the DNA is TGTGCCAGCACCTCGGGCGGGAGGGCCACCGGGGAGCTGTTTTTT. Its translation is CASTSGGRATGELFF.

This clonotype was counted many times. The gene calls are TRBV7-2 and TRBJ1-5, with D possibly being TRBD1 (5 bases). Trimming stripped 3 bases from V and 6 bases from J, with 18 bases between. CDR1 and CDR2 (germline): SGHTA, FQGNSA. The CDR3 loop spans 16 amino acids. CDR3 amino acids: CASSFYRREVSQPQHF. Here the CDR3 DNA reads TGTGCCAGCAGCTTTTACCGCAGGGAGGTGAGTCAGCCCCAGCATTTT.

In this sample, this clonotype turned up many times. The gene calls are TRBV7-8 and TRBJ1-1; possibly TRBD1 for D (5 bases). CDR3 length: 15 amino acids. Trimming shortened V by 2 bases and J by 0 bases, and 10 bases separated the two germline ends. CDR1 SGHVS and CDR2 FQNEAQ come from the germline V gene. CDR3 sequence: CASSLQGLMNTEAFF. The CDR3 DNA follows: TGTGCCAGCAGCTTACAGGGCCTCATGAACACTGAAGCTTTCTTT.

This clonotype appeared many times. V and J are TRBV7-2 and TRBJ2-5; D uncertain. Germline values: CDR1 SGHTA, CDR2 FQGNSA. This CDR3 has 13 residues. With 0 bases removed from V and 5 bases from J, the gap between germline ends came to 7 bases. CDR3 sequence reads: CASSLAFGETQYF. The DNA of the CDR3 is TGTGCCAGCAGCTTAGCGTTTGGGGAGACCCAGTACTTC.